The clone carrying this TCR beta chain was detected many times. Its target is not known. It was RNA transcripts that yielded the amplified TCR beta CDR3 regions. First-round RT-PCR with HTBI primers amplified the TCR CDR3 region. TCRdb recomputed calls from the multiplex PCR reads with MiXCR, one row per CDR3 protein. This sample carries about 300,000 distinct CDR3 sequences, roughly 20% of them seen once, and the ten largest clones take less than 40%. Enrolled ophthalmopathy patients presented with a Clinical Activity Score of at least 3, a NOSPECS grade of at least 4, and disease duration under 3 months. Orbital computed tomography and thyroid ultrasound, together with serum TRAb and thyroxine and clinical symptoms, were used for diagnoses. This sample was included in a study of T cells in Graves' hyperthyroidism and ophthalmopathy. Study information: The initial diagnosis was the point when peripheral blood was collected, ahead of any treatment. Findings and limits, study-wide: Ophthalmopathy, which appeared later, was predicted by the model a median around 6.5 months before onset.

After removal of 1 base from V and 4 bases from J, the junction contained 9 bases not matched to a gene. Germline assignment: CDR1 SEHNR and CDR2 FQNEAQ (reference sequence). The CDR3 extends over 17 amino acids. Sample: blood. The sequence derives from a man aged 50 to 59 with Graves' ophthalmopathy. This chain joins TRBV7-9 and TRBJ2-3; TRBD2 matches 9 bases. CDR3 region: CASSLEVLSSGADTQYF. As DNA, the CDR3 is TGTGCCAGCAGCTTAGAAGTTTTGTCTAGCGGGGCAGATACGCAGTATTTT.